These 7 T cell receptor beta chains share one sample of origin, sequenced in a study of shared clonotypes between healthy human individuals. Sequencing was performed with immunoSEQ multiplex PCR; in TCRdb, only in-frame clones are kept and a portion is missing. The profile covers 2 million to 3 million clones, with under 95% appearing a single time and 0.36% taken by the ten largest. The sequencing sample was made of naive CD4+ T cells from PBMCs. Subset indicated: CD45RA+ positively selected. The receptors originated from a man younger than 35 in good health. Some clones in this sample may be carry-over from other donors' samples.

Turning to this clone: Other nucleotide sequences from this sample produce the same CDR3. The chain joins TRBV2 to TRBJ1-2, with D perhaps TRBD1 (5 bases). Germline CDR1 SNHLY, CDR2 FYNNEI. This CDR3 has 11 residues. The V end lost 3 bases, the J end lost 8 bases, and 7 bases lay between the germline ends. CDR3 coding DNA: TGTGCCAGCAGTGAGCAGGGCGGCTACACCTTC. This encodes CASSEQGGYTF.

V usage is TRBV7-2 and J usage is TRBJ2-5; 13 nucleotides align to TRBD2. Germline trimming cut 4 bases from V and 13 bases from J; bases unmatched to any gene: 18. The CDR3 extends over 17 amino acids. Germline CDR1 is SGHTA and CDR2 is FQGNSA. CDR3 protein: CASSSGLAGPNYSKSYF. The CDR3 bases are TGTGCCAGCAGCTCGGGACTAGCGGGGCCTAATTACTCCAAATCGTACTTC.

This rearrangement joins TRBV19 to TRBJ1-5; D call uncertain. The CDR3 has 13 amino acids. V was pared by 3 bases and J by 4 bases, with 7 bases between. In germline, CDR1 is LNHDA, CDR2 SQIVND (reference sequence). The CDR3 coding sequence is TGTGCCAGTAGTATGAGCAGGAATCAGCCCCAGCATTTT. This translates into CASSMSRNQPQHF.

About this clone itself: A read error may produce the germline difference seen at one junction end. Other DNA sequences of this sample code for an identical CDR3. The CDR3 is CASSFSFSGELFF. The CDR3 DNA follows: TGCGCCAGCAGTTTTAGTTTTAGCGGGGAGCTGTTTTTT. The chain is built from TRBV6-5 and TRBJ2-2; D unresolved. Germline lookup yields CDR1 MNHEY and CDR2 SVGAGI. The CDR3 is made up of 13 amino acids.

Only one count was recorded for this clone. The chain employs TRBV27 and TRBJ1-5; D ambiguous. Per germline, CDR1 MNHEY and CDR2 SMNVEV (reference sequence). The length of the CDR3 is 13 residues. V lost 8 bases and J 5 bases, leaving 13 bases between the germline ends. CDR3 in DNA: TGTGCCAGCGGGCGAACTTGGGATCAGCCCCAGCATTTT. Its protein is CASGRTWDQPQHF.

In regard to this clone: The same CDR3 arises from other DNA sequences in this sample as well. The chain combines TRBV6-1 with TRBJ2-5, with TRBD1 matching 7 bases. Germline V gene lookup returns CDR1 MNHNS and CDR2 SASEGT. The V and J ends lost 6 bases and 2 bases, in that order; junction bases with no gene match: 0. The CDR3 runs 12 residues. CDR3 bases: TGTGCCAGCAGGGACAGGCAAGAGACCCAGTACTTC. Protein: CASRDRQETQYF.

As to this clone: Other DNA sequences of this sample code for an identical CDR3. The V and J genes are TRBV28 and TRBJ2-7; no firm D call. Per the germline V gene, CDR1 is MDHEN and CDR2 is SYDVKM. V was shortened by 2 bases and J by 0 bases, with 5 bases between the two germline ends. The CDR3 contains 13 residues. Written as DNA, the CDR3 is TGTGCCAGCAGTTTAAGGAGCTCCTACGAGCAGTACTTC. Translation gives CASSLRSSYEQYF.